This T cell receptor beta chain was captured in a study of shared clonotypes between healthy human individuals. The germline V and J ends were trimmed by 3 bases and 1 base, with 6 bases remaining between them. Germline CDR1 and CDR2: LGHNT and FRNRAP. This CDR3 contains 14 residues. Some clones are missing from TCRdb's copy, which holds only in-frame ones; the method was immunoSEQ multiplex PCR. This sample has about 460,000 clones, with over 60% found just once. Sequencing used PBMCs. This clonotype was obtained from a woman aged 40 to 50 in good health. Some clones in this sample may be carry-over from other donors' samples. The V and J genes are TRBV12-5 and TRBJ2-2, with D possibly being TRBD1 or TRBD2 (5 bases each). CDR3: CASGFGGNTGELFF. The CDR3 coding sequence is TGTGCTAGTGGTTTTGGGGGGAACACCGGGGAGCTGTTTTTT. Using reference TRBV12-5 and TRBJ2-2 for the parts outside the CDR3, the full variable domain is DARVTQTPRHKVTEMGQEVTMRCQPILGHNTVFWYRQTMMQGLELLAYFRNRAPLDDSGMPKDRFSAEMPDATLATLKIQPSEPRDSAVYFCASGFGGNTGELFFGEGSRLTVL.